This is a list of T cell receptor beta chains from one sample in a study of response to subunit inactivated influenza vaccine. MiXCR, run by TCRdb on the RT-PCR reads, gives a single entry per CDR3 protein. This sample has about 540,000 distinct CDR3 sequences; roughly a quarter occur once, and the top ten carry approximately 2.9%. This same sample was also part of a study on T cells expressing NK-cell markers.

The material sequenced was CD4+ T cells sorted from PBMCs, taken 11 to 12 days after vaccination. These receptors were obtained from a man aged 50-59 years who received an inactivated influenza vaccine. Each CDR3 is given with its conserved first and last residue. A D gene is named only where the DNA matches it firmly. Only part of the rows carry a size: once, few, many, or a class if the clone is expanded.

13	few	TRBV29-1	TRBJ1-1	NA	TGCAGCGTTGCCGCAGGGTTGAACACTGAAGCTTTCTTT	CSVAAGLNTEAFF
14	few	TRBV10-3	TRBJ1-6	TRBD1	TGTGCCATCAGTGAGGACAGGGGACATTCACCCCTCCACTTT	CAISEDRGHSPLHF
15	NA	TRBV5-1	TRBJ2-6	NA	TGCGCCAGCACTCCGGGGCTCTCTGGGGCCAACGTCCTGACTTTC	CASTPGLSGANVLTF
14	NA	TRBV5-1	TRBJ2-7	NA	TGCGCCACCAGGCCGGGACATCTGAACTACGAGCAGTACTTC	CATRPGHLNYEQYF
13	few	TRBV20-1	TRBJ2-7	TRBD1	TGCAGTGCCCCCTCCGGGACAGGGTACGAGCAGTACTTC	CSAPSGTGYEQYF
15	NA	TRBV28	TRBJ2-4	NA	TGTGCCAGCAGTCAAGGGGGGACGGCCAAAAACATTCAGTACTTC	CASSQGGTAKNIQYF
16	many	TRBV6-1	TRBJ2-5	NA	TGTGCCAGGCAAGGGTCGAGCAGAAAAAATCAAGAGACCCAGTACTTC	CARQGSSRKNQETQYF
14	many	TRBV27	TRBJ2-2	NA	TGTGCCAGCAAAGCCGCGGGCAACACCGGGGAGCTGTTTTTT	CASKAAGNTGELFF
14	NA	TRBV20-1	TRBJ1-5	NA	TGCAGTGCTAGATCGGGGAGCCTATATCAGCCCCAGCATTTT	CSARSGSLYQPQHF
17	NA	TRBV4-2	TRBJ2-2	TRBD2	TGTGCCAGCAGCCAAGAAAAAGCTAGCGGAAACACCGGGGAGCTGTTTTTT	CASSQEKASGNTGELFF
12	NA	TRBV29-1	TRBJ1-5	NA	TGCAGCGTGAGTCTTAGCAATCAGCCCCAGCATTTT	CSVSLSNQPQHF
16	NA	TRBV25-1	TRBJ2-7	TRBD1	TGTGCCAGCAGTGGGGCCGGGACAGGGACCTCCTACGAGCAGTACTTC	CASSGAGTGTSYEQYF
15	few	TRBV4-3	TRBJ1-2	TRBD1	TGCGCCAGCAGCGCTATGAGGGGACAGGGCTATGGCTACACCTTC	CASSAMRGQGYGYTF
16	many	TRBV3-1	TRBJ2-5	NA	TGTGCCAGCAGCCAAAACTCCCGGCTTTCGACAGAGACCCAGTACTTC	CASSQNSRLSTETQYF
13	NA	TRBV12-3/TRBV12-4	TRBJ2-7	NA	TGTGCCAGCAGTCAATTAAAAAGTGTCGAGCAGTACTTC	CASSQLKSVEQYF
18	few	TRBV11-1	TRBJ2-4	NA	TGTGCCAGCAGCTTAGAGGACCGAAGTCGACTAGCCAAAAACATTCAGTACTTC	CASSLEDRSRLAKNIQYF
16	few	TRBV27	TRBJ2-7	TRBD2	TGTGCCAGCAGTTTATCGGCTAGCGGGGTCTCCTACGAGCAGTACTTC	CASSLSASGVSYEQYF
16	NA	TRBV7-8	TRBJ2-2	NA	TGTGCCAGCAGCCCCCGGGACGCATACCGCGCCGGGGAGCTGTTTTTT	CASSPRDAYRAGELFF
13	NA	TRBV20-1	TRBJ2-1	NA	TGCAGTGCTAGAACTGGACACTACAATGAGCAGTTCTTC	CSARTGHYNEQFF
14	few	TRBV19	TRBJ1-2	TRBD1	TGTGCCAGTAGTACCTCCGGGACAGGGTACGGCTACACCTTC	CASSTSGTGYGYTF
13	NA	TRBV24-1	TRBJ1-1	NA	TGTGCCACCAGTTCAGGGGCAGGGGATAGTGCTCTCTTT	CATSSGAGDSALF
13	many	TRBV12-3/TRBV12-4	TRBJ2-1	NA	TGTGCCAGCAGTTTAGCGCGGCAAAGTGAGCAGTTCTTC	CASSLARQSEQFF
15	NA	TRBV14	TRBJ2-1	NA	TGTGCCAGCAGCCAAGATCGGAGGACCTACAATGAGCAGTTCTTC	CASSQDRRTYNEQFF
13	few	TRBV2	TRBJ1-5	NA	TGTGCCAGCAGTGGTCAAGAGCAGCAGCCCCAGCATTTT	CASSGQEQQPQHF